Listed below are T cell receptor beta chains from one sample, sequenced in a study of CD8+ T cells in alopecia areata. Using immunoSEQ multiplex PCR, the repertoire was profiled, and TCRdb retains in-frame clones only, with some absent. The sample carries some 220,000 clones, about 57% recorded once. Sequenced material: CD4+ T cells sorted from blood, taken at week 4, from a patient treated with tofacitinib. The receptors were sampled from a human donor with alopecia areata. The CDR3 runs from the conserved cysteine through the conserved F or W. The D gene is left open where the match is weak. Where a row states a size, it is once, few, many or the class of an expanded clone; other rows omit it.

size,D,J,V,length,CDR3,DNA
-,-,TRBJ1-2,TRBV30,15,CAWSRDSNANYGYTF,TGTGCCTGGAGCCGGGACTCCAATGCTAACTATGGCTACACCTTC
-,-,TRBJ2-5,TRBV10-1,15,CASSPAGMFGETQYF,TGCGCCAGCAGCCCCGCAGGGATGTTCGGAGAGACCCAGTACTTC
-,-,TRBJ2-1,TRBV10-1,11,CASSERIEQFF,TGCGCCAGCAGTGAGAGGATTGAGCAGTTCTTC
few,-,TRBJ2-7,TRBV28,12,CASSWGNREQYF,TGTGCCAGCAGTTGGGGGAATCGGGAGCAGTACTTC
-,-,TRBJ2-1,TRBV29-1,13,CSVRGLTDNEQFF,TGCAGCGTCCGAGGACTAACGGACAATGAGCAGTTCTTC
-,-,TRBJ2-2,TRBV7-3,17,CASSLTRESGNTGELFF,TGTGCCAGCAGCTTAACACGAGAATCTGGGAACACCGGGGAGCTGTTTTTT
many,-,TRBJ2-7,TRBV6-1,15,CASSEALRQDYEQYF,TGTGCCAGCAGTGAAGCGCTTCGACAGGACTACGAGCAGTACTTC
-,-,TRBJ1-2,TRBV29-1,14,CSVEDRGASYGYTF,TGCAGCGTTGAAGATCGGGGGGCAAGCTATGGCTACACCTTC
-,-,TRBJ1-1,TRBV29-1,14,CSAFREDRGLTAFF,TGCAGCGCATTCCGGGAGGACAGAGGCCTAACAGCTTTCTTT
-,TRBD1,TRBJ1-2,TRBV4-2,13,CASSRTGGAGYTF,TGTGCCAGCAGCCGAACAGGGGGCGCCGGCTACACCTTC
-,TRBD2,TRBJ2-1,TRBV9,16,CASSVGTSGGYNEQFF,TGTGCCAGCAGCGTAGGAACTAGCGGGGGATACAATGAGCAGTTCTTC
-,-,TRBJ1-2,TRBV7-8,15,CASSLTLGQGYGYTF,TGTGCCAGCAGCTTAACTCTGGGGCAGGGCTATGGCTACACCTTC
-,-,TRBJ2-7,TRBV4-2,17,CASSQDTTGKNSYEQYF,TGTGCCAGCAGCCAAGATACGACGGGGAAAAACTCCTACGAGCAGTACTTC
few,-,TRBJ1-1,TRBV4-3,13,CASSQDQFTEAFF,TGCGCCAGCAGCCAAGATCAGTTCACTGAAGCTTTCTTT
-,-,TRBJ1-5,TRBV29-1,13,CSVEFGGNQPQHF,TGCAGCGTTGAATTCGGCGGGAATCAGCCCCAGCATTTT
-,-,TRBJ2-4,TRBV7-2,16,CASSPWGLGTKNIQYF,TGTGCCAGCAGCCCCTGGGGATTGGGGACCAAAAACATTCAGTACTTC
-,-,TRBJ2-1,TRBV29-1,13,CSVESVYYNEQFF,TGCAGCGTTGAATCCGTTTACTACAATGAGCAGTTCTTC
-,-,TRBJ2-3,TRBV5-1,15,CASSLRTASTDTQYF,TGCGCCAGCAGCTTGAGGACAGCTAGCACAGATACGCAGTATTTT
-,TRBD1,TRBJ1-1,TRBV29-1,15,CSVEVADRGYTEAFF,TGCAGCGTTGAAGTAGCGGACAGGGGTTATACTGAAGCTTTCTTT
-,-,TRBJ1-2,TRBV5-1,13,CASSLDGGYGYTF,TGCGCCAGCAGCTTGGATGGGGGCTATGGCTACACCTTC
-,-,TRBJ2-7,TRBV7-2,16,CASSLGVGFSSYEQYF,TGTGCCAGCAGCTTAGGGGTAGGATTTAGCTCCTACGAGCAGTACTTC
-,-,TRBJ1-2,TRBV29-1,12,CSGSWGYGGYTF,TGCAGCGGATCCTGGGGCTATGGAGGCTACACCTTC
-,-,TRBJ2-1,TRBV5-1,14,CASSLVRQSNEQFF,TGCGCCAGCAGCTTGGTAAGACAGTCCAATGAGCAGTTCTTC
-,-,TRBJ2-2,TRBV6-5,15,CASRTGGANTGELFF,TGTGCCAGCAGGACGGGGGGCGCGAACACCGGGGAGCTGTTTTTT
many,-,TRBJ1-2,TRBV6-5,15,CASSGGAAGASGYTF,TGTGCCAGCAGTGGAGGGGCCGCCGGCGCGAGTGGCTACACCTTC
-,TRBD1,TRBJ1-5,TRBV5-1,16,CASSLGTGDSNQPQHF,TGCGCCAGCAGCTTGGGGACAGGGGATAGCAATCAGCCCCAGCATTTT
-,-,TRBJ1-2,TRBV9,16,CASSVAKGLGPDGYTF,TGTGCCAGCAGCGTAGCTAAGGGACTGGGGCCGGATGGCTACACCTTC
few,-,TRBJ2-5,TRBV9,14,CASSPHGGRETQYF,TGTGCCAGCAGCCCCCACGGCGGACGAGAGACCCAGTACTTC
-,-,TRBJ1-1,TRBV29-1,14,CSVEGQYMNTEAFF,TGCAGCGTTGAAGGACAGTACATGAACACTGAAGCTTTCTTT
few,-,TRBJ2-3,TRBV7-2,14,CASSLGAVPGTQYF,TGTGCCAGCAGCTTAGGGGCGGTTCCCGGGACGCAGTATTTT
-,TRBD1,TRBJ1-2,TRBV29-1,12,CSVRDRGYGYTF,TGCAGCGTCCGAGACAGGGGTTATGGCTACACCTTC
-,-,TRBJ1-5,TRBV28,16,CASSRSAGIGHQPQHF,TGTGCCAGCAGTCGGTCTGCAGGGATTGGGCATCAGCCCCAGCATTTT
-,TRBD1,TRBJ1-1,TRBV2,11,CASREGAMAFF,TGTGCCAGCAGGGAGGGGGCTATGGCTTTCTTT
once,TRBD1,TRBJ1-2,TRBV28,11,CASSPRGGYTF,TGTGCCAGCAGTCCCAGGGGGGGCTACACCTTC
-,-,TRBJ1-1,TRBV20-1,11,CSAYERTEAFF,TGCAGTGCCTACGAACGGACAGAAGCTTTCTTT